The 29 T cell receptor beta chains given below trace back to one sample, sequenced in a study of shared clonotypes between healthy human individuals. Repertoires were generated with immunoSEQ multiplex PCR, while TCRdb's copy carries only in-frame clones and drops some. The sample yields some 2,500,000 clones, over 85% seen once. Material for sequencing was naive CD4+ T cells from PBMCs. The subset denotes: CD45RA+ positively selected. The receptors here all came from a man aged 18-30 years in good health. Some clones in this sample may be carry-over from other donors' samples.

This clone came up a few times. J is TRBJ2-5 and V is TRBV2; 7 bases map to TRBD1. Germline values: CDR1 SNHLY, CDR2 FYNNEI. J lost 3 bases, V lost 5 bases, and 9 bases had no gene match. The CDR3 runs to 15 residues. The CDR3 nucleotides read TGTGCCAGCAGTCGAAATTCCGGGACAGAAGAGACCCAGTACTTC. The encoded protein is CASSRNSGTEETQYF.

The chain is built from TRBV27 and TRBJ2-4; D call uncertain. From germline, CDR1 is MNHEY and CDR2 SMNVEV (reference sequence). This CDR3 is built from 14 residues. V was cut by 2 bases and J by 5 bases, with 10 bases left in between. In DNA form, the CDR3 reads TGTGCCAGCAGTTTAAAACCCCTTGAAAACATTCAGTACTTC. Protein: CASSLKPLENIQYF.

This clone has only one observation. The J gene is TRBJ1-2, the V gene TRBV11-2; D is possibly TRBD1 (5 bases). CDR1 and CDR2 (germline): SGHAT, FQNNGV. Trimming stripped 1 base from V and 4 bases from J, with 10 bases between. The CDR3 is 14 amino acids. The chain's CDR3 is CASSLGGGRYGYTF. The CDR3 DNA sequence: TGTGCCAGCAGCTTAGGGGGCGGCCGCTATGGCTACACCTTC.

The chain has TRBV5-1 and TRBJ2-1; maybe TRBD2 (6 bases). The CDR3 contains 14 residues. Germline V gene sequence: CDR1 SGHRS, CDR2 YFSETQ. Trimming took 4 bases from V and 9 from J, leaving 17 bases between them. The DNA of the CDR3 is TGCGCCAGCAGCGCTGCGACTAGTGGCGGTGAGCAGTTCTTC. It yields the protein CASSAATSGGEQFF.

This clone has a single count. CDR3 amino acids: CASSLDGTLRGEQYF. The CDR3 nucleotides read TGTGCCAGCAGCTTGGACGGGACTCTCCGTGGGGAGCAGTACTTC. The J gene is TRBJ2-7, the V gene TRBV5-4; TRBD2 is a possible D gene (6 bases). The germline CDR1 and CDR2 sequences are SGHNT and YYREEE (reference sequence). Trimming took off 0 bases at V and 7 bases at J, with 17 bases between the two ends. The CDR3 length is 15 residues.

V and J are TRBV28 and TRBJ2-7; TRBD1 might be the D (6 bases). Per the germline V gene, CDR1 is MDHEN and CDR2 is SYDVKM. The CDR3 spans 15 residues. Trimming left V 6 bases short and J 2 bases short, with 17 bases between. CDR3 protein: CASRWVMDRTYEQYF. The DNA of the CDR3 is TGTGCCAGCAGATGGGTCATGGACAGAACCTACGAGCAGTACTTC.

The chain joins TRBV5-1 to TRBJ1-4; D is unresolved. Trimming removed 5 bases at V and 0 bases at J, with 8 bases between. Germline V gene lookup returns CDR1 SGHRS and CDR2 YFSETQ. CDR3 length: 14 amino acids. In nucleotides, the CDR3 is TGCGCCAGCAGTAAGTCTGCAACTAATGAAAAACTGTTTTTT. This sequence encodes CASSKSATNEKLFF.

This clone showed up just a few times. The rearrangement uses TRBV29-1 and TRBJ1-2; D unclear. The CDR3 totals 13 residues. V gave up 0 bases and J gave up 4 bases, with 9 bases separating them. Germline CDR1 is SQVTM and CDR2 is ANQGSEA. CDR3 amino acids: CSVEDRSPYGYTF. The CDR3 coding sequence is TGCAGCGTTGAAGATAGGAGTCCCTATGGCTACACCTTC.

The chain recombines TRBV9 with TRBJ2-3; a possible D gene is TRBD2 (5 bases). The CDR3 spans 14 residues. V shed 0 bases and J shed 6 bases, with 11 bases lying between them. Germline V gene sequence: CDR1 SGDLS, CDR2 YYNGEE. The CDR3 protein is CASSVGGAPDTQYF. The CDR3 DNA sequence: TGTGCCAGCAGCGTAGGGGGAGCCCCGGATACGCAGTATTTT.

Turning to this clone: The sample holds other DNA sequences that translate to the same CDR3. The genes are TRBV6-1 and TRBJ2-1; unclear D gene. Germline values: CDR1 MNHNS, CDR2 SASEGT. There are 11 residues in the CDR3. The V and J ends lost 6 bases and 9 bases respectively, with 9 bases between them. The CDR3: CASSGAGEQFF. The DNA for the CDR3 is TGTGCCAGCAGCGGAGCAGGTGAGCAGTTCTTC.

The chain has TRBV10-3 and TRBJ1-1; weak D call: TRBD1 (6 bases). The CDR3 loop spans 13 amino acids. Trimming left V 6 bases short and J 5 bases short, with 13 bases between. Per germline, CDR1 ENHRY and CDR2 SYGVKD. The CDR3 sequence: CAIRGGRETEAFF. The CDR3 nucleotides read TGTGCCATCAGAGGGGGTCGGGAAACTGAAGCTTTCTTT.

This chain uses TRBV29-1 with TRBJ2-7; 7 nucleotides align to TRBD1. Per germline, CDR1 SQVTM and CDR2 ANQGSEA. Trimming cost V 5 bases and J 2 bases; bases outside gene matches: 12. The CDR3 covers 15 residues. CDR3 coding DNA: TGCAGCGTTTCCCGAGAGGGGGCGGACCCCTACGAGCAGTACTTC. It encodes CSVSREGADPYEQYF.

The CDR3 spells CASSLVREETQYF. DNA for the CDR3: TGTGCCAGCAGCTTGGTGCGGGAAGAGACCCAGTACTTC. The chain employs TRBV5-4 and TRBJ2-5; tentatively, D is TRBD2 (5 bases). With 0 bases removed from V and 3 bases from J, the gap between germline ends came to 6 bases. The CDR3 has 13 residues. Germline-derived CDR1 and CDR2 are SGHNT and YYREEE (reference sequence).

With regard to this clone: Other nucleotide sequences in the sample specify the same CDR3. In DNA, the CDR3 is TGTGCCAGTAGTATACGGACAGGGCGCACTGAAGCTTTCTTT. Protein product: CASSIRTGRTEAFF. The V call is TRBV19, the J call TRBJ1-1, with 8 nucleotides matching TRBD1. CDR1 and CDR2 from the germline V gene are LNHDA and SQIVND (reference sequence). The CDR3 is 14 residues long. Germline trimming cut 2 bases from V and 4 bases from J; bases unmatched to any gene: 3.

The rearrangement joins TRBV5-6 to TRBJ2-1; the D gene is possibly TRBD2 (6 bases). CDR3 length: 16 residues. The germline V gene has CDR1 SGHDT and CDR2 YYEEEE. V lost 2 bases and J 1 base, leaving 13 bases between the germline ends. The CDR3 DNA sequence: TGTGCCAGCAGCTTAGCGGGCCGAGCATCCTACAATGAGCAGTTCTTC. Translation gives CASSLAGRASYNEQFF.

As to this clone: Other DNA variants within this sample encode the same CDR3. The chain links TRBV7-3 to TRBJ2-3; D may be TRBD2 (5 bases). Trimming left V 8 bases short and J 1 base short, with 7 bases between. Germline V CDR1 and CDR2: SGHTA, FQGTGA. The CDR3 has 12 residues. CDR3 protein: CASGSGTDTQYF. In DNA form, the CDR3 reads TGTGCCAGCGGGAGCGGCACAGATACGCAGTATTTT.

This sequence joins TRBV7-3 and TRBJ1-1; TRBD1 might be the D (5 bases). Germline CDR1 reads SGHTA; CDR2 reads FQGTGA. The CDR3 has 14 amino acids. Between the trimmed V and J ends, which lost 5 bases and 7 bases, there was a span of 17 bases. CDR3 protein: CASSLIQLQVEAFF. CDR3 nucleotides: TGTGCCAGCAGCCTGATCCAACTACAGGTTGAAGCTTTCTTT.

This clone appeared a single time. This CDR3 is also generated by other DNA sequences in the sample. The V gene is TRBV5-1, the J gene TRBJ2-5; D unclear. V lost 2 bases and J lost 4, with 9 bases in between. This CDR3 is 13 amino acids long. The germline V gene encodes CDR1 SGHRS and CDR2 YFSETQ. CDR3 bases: TGCGCCAGCAGCTTTGGGTCCGGAGAGACCCAGTACTTC. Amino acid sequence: CASSFGSGETQYF.

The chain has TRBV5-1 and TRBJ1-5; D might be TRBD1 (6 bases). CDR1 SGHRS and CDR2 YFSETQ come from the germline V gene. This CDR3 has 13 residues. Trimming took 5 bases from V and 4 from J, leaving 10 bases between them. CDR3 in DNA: TGCGCCAGCAGAGAGGGGGAGAATCAGCCCCAGCATTTT. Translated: CASREGENQPQHF.

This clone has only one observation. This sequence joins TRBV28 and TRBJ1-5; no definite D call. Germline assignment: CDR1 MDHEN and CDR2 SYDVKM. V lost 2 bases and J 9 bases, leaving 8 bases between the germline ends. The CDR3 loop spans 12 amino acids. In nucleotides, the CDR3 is TGTGCCAGCAGTTTAAGCTATCCGCCCCAGCATTTT. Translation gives CASSLSYPPQHF.

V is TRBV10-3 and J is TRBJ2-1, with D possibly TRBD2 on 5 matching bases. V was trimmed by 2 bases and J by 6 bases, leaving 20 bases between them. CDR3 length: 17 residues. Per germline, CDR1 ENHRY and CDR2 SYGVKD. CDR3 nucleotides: TGTGCCATCAGTGAGAATTCCAAGAGGGCCACCTCCAATGAGCAGTTCTTC. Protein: CAISENSKRATSNEQFF.

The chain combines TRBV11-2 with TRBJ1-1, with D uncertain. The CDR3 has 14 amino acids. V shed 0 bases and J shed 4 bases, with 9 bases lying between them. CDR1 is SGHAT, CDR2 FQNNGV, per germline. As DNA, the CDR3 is TGTGCCAGCAGCTTAGAGCGAGGAGTCACTGAAGCTTTCTTT. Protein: CASSLERGVTEAFF.

As DNA, the CDR3 is TGTGCCAGCAGCCGGGACAGGGGGACAGATACGCAGTATTTT. Translating it yields CASSRDRGTDTQYF. The V gene is TRBV5-4, the J gene TRBJ2-3; 11 bases match TRBD1. Germline CDR1 SGHNT, CDR2 YYREEE (reference sequence). The V segment lost 4 bases and the J segment 3 bases; nucleotides outside the gene matches: 1. The CDR3 is made up of 14 amino acids.

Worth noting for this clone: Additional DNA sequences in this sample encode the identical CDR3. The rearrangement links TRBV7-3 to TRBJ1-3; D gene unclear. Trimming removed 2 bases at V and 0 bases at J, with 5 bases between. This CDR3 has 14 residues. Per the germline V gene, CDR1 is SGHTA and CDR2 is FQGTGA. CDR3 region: CASSLGNSGNTIYF. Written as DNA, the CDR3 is TGTGCCAGCAGCTTAGGCAACTCTGGAAACACCATATATTTT.

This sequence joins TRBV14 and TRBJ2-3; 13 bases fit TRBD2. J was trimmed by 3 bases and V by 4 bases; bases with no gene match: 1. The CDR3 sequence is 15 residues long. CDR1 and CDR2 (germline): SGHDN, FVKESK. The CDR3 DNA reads TGTGCCAGCAGCCGGACTAGCGGGAGAACAGATACGCAGTATTTT. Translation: CASSRTSGRTDTQYF.

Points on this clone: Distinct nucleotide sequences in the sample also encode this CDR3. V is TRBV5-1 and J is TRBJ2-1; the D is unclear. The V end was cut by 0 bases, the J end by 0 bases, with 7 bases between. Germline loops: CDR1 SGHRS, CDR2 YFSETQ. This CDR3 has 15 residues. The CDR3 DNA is TGCGCCAGCAGCTTGGGGGCAGGCTCCTACAATGAGCAGTTCTTC. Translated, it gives CASSLGAGSYNEQFF.

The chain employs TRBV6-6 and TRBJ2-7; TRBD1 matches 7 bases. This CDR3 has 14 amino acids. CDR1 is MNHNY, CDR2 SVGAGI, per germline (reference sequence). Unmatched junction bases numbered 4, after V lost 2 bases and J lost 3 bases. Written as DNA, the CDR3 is TGTGCCAGCAGTTACCCCGGGACAGACTACGAGCAGTACTTC. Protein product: CASSYPGTDYEQYF.

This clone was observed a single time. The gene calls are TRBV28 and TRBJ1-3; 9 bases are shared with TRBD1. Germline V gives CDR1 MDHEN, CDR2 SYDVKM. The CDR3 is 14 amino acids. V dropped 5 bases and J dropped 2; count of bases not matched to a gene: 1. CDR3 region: CASSRTGAGNTIYF. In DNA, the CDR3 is TGTGCCAGCAGTAGGACAGGGGCTGGAAACACCATATATTTT.

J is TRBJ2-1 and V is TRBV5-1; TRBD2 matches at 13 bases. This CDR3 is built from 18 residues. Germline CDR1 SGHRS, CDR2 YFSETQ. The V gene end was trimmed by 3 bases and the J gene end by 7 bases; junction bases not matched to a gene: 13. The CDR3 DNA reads TGCGCCAGCAGCTCCAGTCTACAACCGGGACTAGCGGGAAATGAGCAGTTCTTC. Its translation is CASSSSLQPGLAGNEQFF.